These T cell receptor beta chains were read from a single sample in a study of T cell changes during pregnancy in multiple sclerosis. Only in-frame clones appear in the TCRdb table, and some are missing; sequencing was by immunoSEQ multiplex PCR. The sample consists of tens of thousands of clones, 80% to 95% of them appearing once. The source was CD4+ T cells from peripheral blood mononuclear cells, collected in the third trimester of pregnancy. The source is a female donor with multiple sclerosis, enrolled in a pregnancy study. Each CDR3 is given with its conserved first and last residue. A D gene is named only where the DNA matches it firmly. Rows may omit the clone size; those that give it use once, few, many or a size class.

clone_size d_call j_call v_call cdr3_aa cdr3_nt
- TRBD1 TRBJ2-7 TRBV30 CAWKGAPYEQYF TGTGCCTGGAAGGGGGCCCCCTACGAGCAGTACTTC
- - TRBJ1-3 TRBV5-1 CASSLGRDFSGNTIYF TGCGCCAGCAGCTTGGGCAGGGATTTCTCTGGAAACACCATATATTTT
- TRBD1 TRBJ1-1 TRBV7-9 CASSFKPTGGAFF TGTGCCAGCAGCTTTAAACCTACAGGGGGAGCTTTCTTT
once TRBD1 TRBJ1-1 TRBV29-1 CSVIEQGARVVGAFF TGCAGCGTTATCGAACAGGGGGCGCGGGTTGTGGGAGCTTTCTTT
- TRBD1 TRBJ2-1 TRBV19 CASSRKQGNEQFF TGTGCCAGTAGTCGGAAACAGGGGAATGAGCAGTTCTTC
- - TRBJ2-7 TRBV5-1 CASSSPYEQYF TGCGCCAGCAGCTCTCCCTACGAGCAGTACTTC
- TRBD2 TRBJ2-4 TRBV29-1 CSVLDRGRASGRETAKNIQYF TGCAGCGTATTGGACAGGGGGAGGGCTAGCGGGAGGGAAACTGCCAAAAACATTCAGTACTTC
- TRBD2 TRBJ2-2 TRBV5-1 CASFNSGDPGELFF TGCGCCAGCTTCAATAGCGGGGACCCCGGGGAGCTGTTTTTT
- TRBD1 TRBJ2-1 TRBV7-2 CASSRGQAQEQFF TGTGCCAGCAGTAGAGGACAGGCCCAAGAGCAGTTCTTC
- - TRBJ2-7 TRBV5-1 CASSYTPFYEQYF TGCGCCAGCAGCTACACACCTTTTTACGAGCAGTACTTC
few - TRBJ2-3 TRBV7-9 CASSLSVDTQYF TGTGCCAGCAGCTTAAGCGTCGATACGCAGTATTTT
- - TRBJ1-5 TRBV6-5 CASRGGVNQPQHF TGTGCCAGCAGGGGAGGGGTTAATCAGCCCCAGCATTTT
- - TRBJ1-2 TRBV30 CAWTRGGTNYGYTF TGTGCCTGGACCCGAGGCGGGACTAACTATGGCTACACCTTC
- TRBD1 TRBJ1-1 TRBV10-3 CAISRDRGGTEAFF TGTGCCATCAGTAGGGACAGGGGGGGGACTGAAGCTTTCTTT
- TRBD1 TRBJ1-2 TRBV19 CASSMDRGTNYGYTF TGTGCCAGTAGTATGGACAGGGGTACCAACTATGGCTACACCTTC
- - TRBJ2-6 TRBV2 CASSEGDTGTNVLTF TGTGCCAGCAGTGAAGGGGACACTGGAACCAACGTCCTGACTTTC
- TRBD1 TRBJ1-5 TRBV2 CASSEERNRGSQPQHF TGTGCCAGCAGTGAAGAACGGAACAGGGGTTCTCAGCCCCAGCATTTT
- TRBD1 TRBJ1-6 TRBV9 CASSGPTGDSNSPLHF TGTGCCAGCAGCGGCCCGACAGGGGACTCTAATTCACCCCTCCACTTT
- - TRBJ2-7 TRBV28 CASSIQRVYEQYF TGTGCCAGCAGTATTCAGAGGGTGTACGAGCAGTACTTC
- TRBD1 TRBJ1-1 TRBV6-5 CASTQGGVGEAFF TGTGCCAGCACACAGGGGGGCGTGGGTGAAGCTTTCTTT
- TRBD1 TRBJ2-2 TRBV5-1 CASSLSTGGNTGELFF TGCGCCAGCAGCTTGTCGACAGGGGGTAACACCGGGGAGCTGTTTTTT
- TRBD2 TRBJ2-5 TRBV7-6 CASSLRASGSSGETQYF TGTGCCAGCAGCTTACGGGCTAGCGGGAGTTCAGGGGAGACCCAGTACTTC
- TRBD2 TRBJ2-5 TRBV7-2 CASNSGLPYQETQYF TGTGCCAGCAACTCGGGACTACCGTACCAAGAGACCCAGTACTTC
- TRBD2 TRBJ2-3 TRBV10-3 CAIREGLADTDTQYF TGTGCCATCAGGGAGGGACTAGCGGACACAGATACGCAGTATTTT
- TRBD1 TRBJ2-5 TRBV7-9 CASTFGHPGQGRETQYF TGTGCCAGCACCTTCGGGCACCCGGGACAGGGAAGGGAGACCCAGTACTTC
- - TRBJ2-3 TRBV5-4 CASSPGGTDTQYF TGTGCCAGCAGCCCCGGTGGTACAGATACGCAGTATTTT
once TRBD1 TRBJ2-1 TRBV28 CASSFRDRGVGEQFF TGTGCCAGCAGTTTCCGGGACAGGGGCGTCGGTGAGCAGTTCTTC
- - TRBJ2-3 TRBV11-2 CASSFPGTDTQYF TGTGCCAGCAGCTTTCCGGGCACAGATACGCAGTATTTT
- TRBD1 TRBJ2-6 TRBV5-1 CASSLGQGSFSGANVLTF TGCGCCAGCAGCTTAGGACAGGGCTCTTTCTCTGGGGCCAACGTCCTGACTTTC
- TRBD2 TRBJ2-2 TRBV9 CASSRTSGSTTGELFF TGTGCCAGCAGCAGGACTAGCGGGAGTACCACCGGGGAGCTGTTTTTT
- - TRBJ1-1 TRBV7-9 CASSLGGGGNTEAFF TGTGCCAGCAGCTTAGGAGGTGGTGGGAACACTGAAGCTTTCTTT